This T cell receptor (beta chain) was sequenced in a study of early T cells in non-severe SARS-CoV-2 infection (dated by TCRdb to the early 2020s). About the study as a whole: Bulk RNA from unsorted whole blood was used for TCR sequencing, so alpha and beta chains could not be paired. What the authors observed across the whole study: VDJdb matching was skewed toward anti-spike CD8 responses, so virus-specific expansions were likely underestimated and private and CD4 specificities were missed.

A case-control design nested within a healthcare worker cohort in London, UK, was used, with weekly nasopharyngeal swab PCR tests and blood sampling performed. Healthcare workers were enrolled in the week of the UK lockdown, from 23 to 31 March 2020, and were followed every week for up to about 16 weeks. Many counts were recorded for this clonotype. There is no known antigen for this receptor. No much larger clonotype is one base removed from it; base qualities were not supplied. Library preparation was by 5' RACE. The sequencer was a NextSeq 500. In the TCR library protocol, unique molecular identifiers were attached to individual cDNA molecules to correct for PCR bias and sequencing error. Both TCR alpha and beta chains were sequenced, and tight co-correlation was observed between alpha and beta sequence abundances in each sample. On the authors' methods: V gene, J gene and CDR3 annotation of TCR sequences was performed with Decombinator V4. Expanded TCRs were defined as changing significantly between any two time points under a Poisson model with p below 0.0001. TCR abundances were normalised to the total number of TCRs sequenced per sample and expressed as counts per million. MAIT TCRs were defined by TRAV1-2 paired with TRAJ12, TRAJ20 or TRAJ33, and iNKT TCRs by TRAV10 paired with TRAJ18. VDJdb, accessed 1 November 2021, was searched for CMV, EBV and SARS-CoV-2 annotated TCRs, with TCRs annotated for multiple antigens excluded. The public sequencing data were trimmed at Q25 with fastp and processed into clonotypes with MiXCR by TCRdb, which kept only in-frame beta chains. Each CDR3 protein appears once, grouped with its most common genes and DNA. The V and J calls and clone size come from TCRdb's table, not from the authors' own analysis. The sample includes about 61,000 distinct CDR3 sequences, with roughly a tenth observed a single time. Roughly 1.7% of the sample rests with the top ten.

Taken from the germline V gene, the CDR1 and CDR2 loops are ENHRY and SYGVKD. The CDR3, cysteine through phenylalanine, is 14 amino acids long. This entry keeps only the CDR3 DNA: 42 bases, framed from base 1. The germline V and J ends show losses of 6 bases and 6 bases respectively, and no gene match explains 7 bases of the junction. This receptor chain uses TRBV10-3 and TRBJ1-2, with 10 bases in between that match TRBD1. Sequencing was done on a sample of whole blood. The sequence came from an adult who was a healthcare worker with PCR-confirmed SARS-CoV-2 infection or an uninfected control (not recorded which). The CDR3 has the sequence CAIRSGTGDNGYTF. The nucleotide sequence is given as TGTGCCATCAGGTCCGGGACAGGGGATAATGGCTACACCTTC.